Below are 30 T cell receptor beta chains sequenced from a single sample in a study of shared clonotypes between healthy human individuals. The repertoire was sequenced with immunoSEQ multiplex PCR; TCRdb's copy has only in-frame clones and lacks some. The sample lists about 730,000 clones; just under 75% were seen once. The sequenced sample was memory CD4+ T cells sorted from blood. Subset here: CD45RA-negative fraction. The receptors derive from a young woman in good health.

This chain links TRBV10-2 with TRBJ2-5; unclear D gene. The CDR3 has 14 amino acids. The germline V gene encodes CDR1 WSHSY and CDR2 SAAADI. V shed 6 bases and J shed 1 base, with 12 bases lying between them. CDR3 in DNA: TGCGCCAGCAGAACCTGGGTCAGCCAAGAGACCCAGTACTTC. Translated: CASRTWVSQETQYF.

In its sample, this clone was seen a few times. The V and J genes are TRBV6-6 and TRBJ1-1; D uncertain. Looked up from germline, CDR1 is MNHNY and CDR2 is SVGAGI (reference sequence). The CDR3 covers 13 residues. V lost 6 bases and J 3 bases, leaving 11 bases between the germline ends. The DNA for the CDR3 is TGTGCCAGCAGAGTGCAGGAGGACACTGAAGCTTTCTTT. Amino acid sequence: CASRVQEDTEAFF.

This clone was found a few times. V and J are TRBV14 and TRBJ2-1, with D possibly matching TRBD2 (5 bases). Trimming removed 0 bases at V and 6 bases at J, with 18 bases between. Germline V gene sequence: CDR1 SGHDN, CDR2 FVKESK. This CDR3 contains 17 residues. This CDR3 is CASSQDYLAPGSNEQFF. The CDR3 DNA reads as TGTGCCAGCAGCCAAGATTATCTAGCCCCAGGTTCCAATGAGCAGTTCTTC.

The chain combines TRBV21-1 with TRBJ2-7; the table names TRBD2, a call not compared with the DNA. TRBV21-1 is shown as a pseudogene. This CDR3 contains 15 residues. CDR3 residues: CASSPRLLAGYEQYF. The CDR3, as DNA: TGTGCCAGCAGTCCTCGATTGCTAGCTGGATACGAGCAGTACTTC.

The chain is built from TRBV5-5 and TRBJ2-3; tentatively, D is TRBD1 (6 bases). The CDR3 totals 14 residues. V was clipped by 1 base and J by 2 bases, with 8 bases between them. Germline values: CDR1 SGHKS, CDR2 YYEKEE (reference sequence). CDR3 residues: CASSLTGTTDTQYF. The CDR3 DNA follows: TGTGCCAGCAGCTTGACAGGGACCACAGATACGCAGTATTTT. Filled out from reference TRBV5-5 and TRBJ2-3, the complete variable domain reads DAGVTQSPTHLIKTRGQQVTLRCSPISGHKSVSWYQQVLGQGPQFIFQYYEKEERGRGNFPDRFSARQFPNYSSELNVNALLLGDSALYLCASSLTGTTDTQYFGPGTRLTVL.

V gene TRBV5-6 combines with J gene TRBJ2-7; D tentatively reads TRBD1 or TRBD2 (6 bases each). The CDR3 is 15 amino acids. Trimming removed 4 bases from V and 1 base from J, with 15 bases in between. CDR1 SGHDT and CDR2 YYEEEE come from the germline V gene. The CDR3 nucleotides are TGTGCCAGCAGCCCTGGGGGCGCGGGGTCCTACGAGCAGTACTTC. It codes for CASSPGGAGSYEQYF.

The CDR3 reads CASSSSLAGVSDTQYF. In DNA form, the CDR3 reads TGTGCCAGCAGCTCCTCTCTAGCGGGAGTATCAGATACGCAGTATTTT. The V and J genes are TRBV7-3 and TRBJ2-3, with 10 bases matching TRBD2. V lost 4 bases to trimming and J lost 4 bases; unmatched junction nucleotides: 8. This CDR3 is built from 16 residues. Germline assignment: CDR1 SGHTA and CDR2 FQGTGA.

This chain joins TRBV7-2 and TRBJ2-5, with D perhaps matching TRBD1 (8 bases). Germline V gene lookup returns CDR1 SGHTA and CDR2 FQGNSA. CDR3 length: 16 amino acids. V was trimmed by 5 bases and J by 2 bases, leaving 18 bases between them. CDR3 sequence: CASSPQGGILQETQYF. The CDR3 DNA reads TGTGCCAGCAGCCCACAGGGGGGGATCTTACAAGAGACCCAGTACTTC.

DNA of the CDR3: TGTGCCACCGCGTCCTACAATGAGCAGTTCTTC. It codes for CATASYNEQFF. V usage is TRBV27 and J usage is TRBJ2-1; D gene uncertain. Between the trimmed V and J ends, which lost 10 bases and 1 base, there was a span of 5 bases. Germline CDR1 and CDR2: MNHEY and SMNVEV (reference sequence). The CDR3 runs to 11 residues.

The rearrangement joins TRBV19 to TRBJ2-7, with D perhaps TRBD2 (5 bases). Germline lookup yields CDR1 LNHDA and CDR2 SQIVND (reference sequence). Deletions cut 4 bases from V and 3 bases from J, with 16 bases between. This CDR3 has 15 amino acids. The CDR3 DNA is TGTGCCAGTAGTACAGAGGGCGGAGTTGGCTACGAGCAGTACTTC. The encoded protein is CASSTEGGVGYEQYF.

The chain carries TRBV7-2 and TRBJ1-4; D possibly corresponds to TRBD1 (5 bases). The CDR3 covers 16 residues. The germline CDR1 and CDR2 sequences are SGHTA and FQGNSA. The ends were cut back, 1 base at V and 3 bases at J, with 12 bases in the middle. The CDR3 DNA reads as TGTGCCAGCAGCTTAGGCCGAATAGGGGCTAATGAAAAACTGTTTTTT. It codes for CASSLGRIGANEKLFF. Combining the CDR3 with reference TRBV7-2 and TRBJ1-4 gives the whole variable domain GAGVSQSPSNKVTEKGKDVELRCDPISGHTALYWYRQSLGQGLEFLIYFQGNSAPDKSGLPSDRFSAERTGGSVSTLTIQRTQQEDSAVYLCASSLGRIGANEKLFFGSGTQLSVL.

This clone appeared a few times. This chain uses TRBV28 with TRBJ2-3; tentatively, D is TRBD1 (5 bases). The germline gives CDR1 MDHEN, CDR2 SYDVKM. The V end was cut by 7 bases, the J end by 9 bases, with 11 bases between. This CDR3 contains 11 residues. The CDR3 loop reads CASMPGRTQYF. The CDR3 nucleotides read TGTGCCAGCATGCCAGGGCGAACGCAGTATTTT.

Points on this clone: This specimen includes other DNA sequences encoding the same CDR3. This rearrangement joins TRBV10-3 to TRBJ2-1; TRBD1 agrees at 9 bases. The CDR3 contains 13 residues. The germline V gene has CDR1 ENHRY and CDR2 SYGVKD. Trimming took 6 bases from V and 5 from J; bases not matched to a gene: 2. In nucleotides, the CDR3 is TGTGCCATCAGAGGACAGGGGAACAATGAGCAGTTCTTC. As protein: CAIRGQGNNEQFF.

There are many counts of this clone. This chain joins TRBV2 and TRBJ1-2; 7 bases line up with TRBD1. This CDR3 comprises 12 residues. Trimming removed 6 bases from V and 8 bases from J; junction bases left unmatched: 6. Germline loops: CDR1 SNHLY, CDR2 FYNNEI. The CDR3 is CASRTGPLGYTF. As DNA, the CDR3 is TGTGCCAGCAGGACAGGGCCCCTCGGCTACACCTTC.

The rearrangement joins TRBV2 to TRBJ2-1; TRBD2 aligns across 13 bases. Germline CDR1 and CDR2: SNHLY and FYNNEI. J was trimmed by 9 bases and V by 6 bases; bases with no gene match: 8. CDR3 length: 15 amino acids. CDR3 coding DNA: TGTGCCAGCAGGTCGGAGGGACTAGCGGGAATTGAGCAGTTCTTC. Translating gives CASRSEGLAGIEQFF.

Points on this clone: The same CDR3 also results from other DNA sequences found in this sample. V gene TRBV6-4 combines with J gene TRBJ1-2; D might be TRBD1 (5 bases). V lost 0 bases and J lost 4, with 6 bases in between. The CDR3 has 13 amino acids. Germline V gene data show CDR1 as MRHNA and CDR2 as SNTAGT. The CDR3 reads CASSDSGAYGYTF. CDR3 nucleotide sequence: TGTGCCAGCAGTGACTCAGGGGCCTATGGCTACACCTTC.

The chain is built from TRBV28 and TRBJ1-5, with D perhaps TRBD1 (6 bases). V lost 8 bases and J lost 2, with 10 bases in between. CDR3 length: 13 amino acids. Germline V gives CDR1 MDHEN, CDR2 SYDVKM. The DNA of the CDR3 is TGTGCCAGCCAACAGGGTGGCAATCAGCCCCAGCATTTT. Translating gives CASQQGGNQPQHF. Complete variable domain (other parts from reference TRBV28 and TRBJ1-5): DVKVTQSSRYLVKRTGEKVFLECVQDMDHENMFWYRQDPGLGLRLIYFSYDVKMKEKGDIPEGYSVSREKKERFSLILESASTNQTSMYLCASQQGGNQPQHFGDGTRLSIL.

The genes are TRBV19 and TRBJ1-4; TRBD1 is a possible D gene (6 bases). Trimming stripped 7 bases from V and 3 bases from J, with 15 bases between. The germline gives CDR1 LNHDA, CDR2 SQIVND (reference sequence). This CDR3 comprises 15 residues. The CDR3 DNA reads as TGTGCCAGTACCGGAAGGACAGCCGCTAATGAAAAACTGTTTTTT. It translates to CASTGRTAANEKLFF. Full variable domain (remainder filled in from reference TRBV19 and TRBJ1-4): DGGITQSPKYLFRKEGQNVTLSCEQNLNHDAMYWYRQDPGQGLRLIYYSQIVNDFQKGDIAEGYSVSREKKESFPLTVTSAQKNPTAFYLCASTGRTAANEKLFFGSGTQLSVL.

The chain uses TRBV6-1 and TRBJ2-7; D is perhaps TRBD1 or TRBD2 (5 bases each). V was clipped by 3 bases and J by 3 bases, with 15 bases between them. The V gene's germline CDR1 is MNHNS and CDR2 SASEGT. The CDR3 length is 15 residues. CDR3 residues: CASSEVGTILYEQYF. CDR3 sequence (DNA): TGTGCCAGCAGTGAGGTAGGGACCATTCTCTACGAGCAGTACTTC.

This clone has more than one count but fewer than ten. The chain uses TRBV28 and TRBJ1-1; TRBD1 matches at 8 bases. V trimming: 7 bases; J trimming: 12 bases; junction bases outside the gene matches: 16. Germline loops: CDR1 MDHEN, CDR2 SYDVKM. CDR3 length: 14 amino acids. The DNA of the CDR3 is TGTGCCAGCACCCTAGCGGCAGGGGGCCGATGGTCTTTCTTT. Translating gives CASTLAAGGRWSFF.

The J gene is TRBJ1-4, the V gene TRBV5-1; 8 bases map to TRBD1. Germline V CDR1 and CDR2: SGHRS, YFSETQ. The CDR3 has 15 amino acids. Trimming took 0 bases from V and 8 from J; bases not matched to a gene: 6. The CDR3 DNA reads TGCGCCAGCAGCTTGGAAATAGGGGACAGGGAAAAACTGTTTTTT. Translating it yields CASSLEIGDREKLFF.

This clone turned up a few times. The chain joins TRBV2 to TRBJ1-1; 7 bases fit TRBD1. J was trimmed by 1 base and V by 4 bases; bases with no gene match: 6. This CDR3 contains 15 residues. Germline values: CDR1 SNHLY, CDR2 FYNNEI. For the CDR3, the DNA is TGTGCCAGCAGTGGACGACAGGGCGGGAACACTGAAGCTTTCTTT. Protein sequence: CASSGRQGGNTEAFF.

This chain uses TRBV28 with TRBJ2-7; TRBD2 agrees at 12 bases. The CDR3 consists of 15 residues. The germline V gene has CDR1 MDHEN and CDR2 SYDVKM. Trimming removed 4 bases from V and 4 bases from J; junction bases left unmatched: 5. This CDR3 reads CASSSQTSGSYEQYF. CDR3 sequence (DNA): TGTGCCAGCAGTTCACAGACTAGCGGGAGTTACGAGCAGTACTTC.

The chain recombines TRBV25-1 with TRBJ1-1; possible D gene TRBD1, 5 bases. Trimming cost V 3 bases and J 10 bases, with 15 bases left between them. CDR3 length: 13 amino acids. Germline lookup yields CDR1 MGHDK and CDR2 SYGVNS. CDR3 nucleotide sequence: TGTGCCAGCAGTGAGGGTAGGGGTTTCGTAGCTTTCTTT. This encodes CASSEGRGFVAFF.

The CDR3 DNA reads TGTGCCAGCAGCCCCGGGAGTCACTATGGCTACACCTTC. Translating it yields CASSPGSHYGYTF. The chain is built from TRBV11-1 and TRBJ1-2; no definite D call. Germline CDR1 reads SGHAT; CDR2 reads FQDESV (reference sequence). Trimming left V 5 bases short and J 3 bases short, with 10 bases between. The CDR3 covers 13 residues.

This clone was recorded a few times. The gene calls are TRBV27 and TRBJ2-7, with 8 bases identical to TRBD1. The CDR3 is 15 residues long. V shed 7 bases, J shed 2 bases, and the junction held 10 bases outside the gene matches. Germline CDR1 and CDR2: MNHEY and SMNVEV (reference sequence). Here the CDR3 DNA reads TGTGCCAGCAACACTTTGGACAGGGTTACCTACGAGCAGTACTTC. Encoded protein: CASNTLDRVTYEQYF.

The chain links TRBV27 to TRBJ2-7; 12 nucleotides match TRBD1. This CDR3 region has 15 residues. V trimming: 5 bases; J trimming: 7 bases; junction bases outside the gene matches: 9. Germline V CDR1 and CDR2: MNHEY, SMNVEV (reference sequence). CDR3 protein: CASSTPGQGAVEQYF. The DNA of the CDR3 is TGTGCCAGCAGTACTCCGGGACAGGGGGCTGTAGAGCAGTACTTC.

The chain combines TRBV11-3 with TRBJ2-2; 8 bases are a match to TRBD1. CDR1 and CDR2 from the germline V gene are SGHNT and YENEEA. There are 15 residues in the CDR3. V dropped 5 bases and J dropped 6; count of bases not matched to a gene: 8. This CDR3 reads CASSVGQGTAGELFF. The CDR3 nucleotides read TGTGCCAGCAGCGTTGGACAGGGAACCGCCGGGGAGCTGTTTTTT. Together with reference TRBV11-3 and TRBJ2-2, the CDR3 gives the full variable domain: EAGVVQSPRYKIIEKKQPVAFWCNPISGHNTLYWYLQNLGQGPELLIRYENEEAVDDSQLPKDRFSAERLKGVDSTLKIQPAELGDSAVYLCASSVGQGTAGELFFGEGSRLTVL.

The chain recombines TRBV5-4 with TRBJ2-2, with a possible D match to TRBD2 (5 bases). CDR1 and CDR2 from the germline V gene are SGHNT and YYREEE (reference sequence). The CDR3 runs to 19 residues. With 4 bases removed from V and 4 bases from J, the gap between germline ends came to 26 bases. CDR3 amino acids: CASSQDLVELASPTGELFF. CDR3 nucleotides: TGTGCCAGCAGCCAAGACTTAGTGGAGCTAGCATCCCCCACCGGGGAGCTGTTTTTT.

The chain joins TRBV18 to TRBJ2-5; 7 positions agree with TRBD1. V was clipped by 3 bases and J by 1 base; unmatched bases: 5. Per germline, CDR1 KGHSH and CDR2 LQKENI. The CDR3 is made up of 15 amino acids. CDR3 sequence: CASSPGQNFQETQYF. In nucleotides, the CDR3 is TGTGCCAGCTCACCGGGACAGAACTTCCAAGAGACCCAGTACTTC.